This is a list of T cell receptor beta chains from one sample in a study of cytomegalovirus exposure and HLA in healthy donors. Repertoires were generated with immunoSEQ multiplex PCR, while TCRdb's copy carries only in-frame clones and drops some. The sample carries about 100,000 clones, approximately 74% recorded once. The sequencing sample was made of PBMCs. These receptors came from a woman in her seventies in good health and CMV-seropositive. CDR3s include the opening cysteine and the closing phenylalanine or tryptophan. A D gene is named only where the DNA matches it firmly. A clone size is listed for some rows: how often the clone was seen (once, few, many), or a class if it is expanded.

size	V	J	D	DNA	CDR3
NA	TRBV2	TRBJ1-2	NA	TGTGCCAGCAGGTCGACAGGCTATGATGGCTACACCTTC	CASRSTGYDGYTF
NA	TRBV14	TRBJ2-7	TRBD1	TGTGCCAGCAGCCCCCGGGACAGTTACGAGCAGTACTTC	CASSPRDSYEQYF
NA	TRBV5-4	TRBJ2-1	TRBD2	TGTGCCAGCAGACGGGAAGGACTAGCGTACAATGAGCAGTTCTTC	CASRREGLAYNEQFF
NA	TRBV30	TRBJ1-5	TRBD1	TGTGCCTGGAATAACCGGGACAGGGAGAATCAGCCCCAGCATTTT	CAWNNRDRENQPQHF
NA	TRBV7-2	TRBJ2-3	NA	TGTGCCAGCAGCTTATTGGGCCTGGGGACTGATACGCAGTATTTT	CASSLLGLGTDTQYF
NA	TRBV5-1	TRBJ2-1	NA	TGCGCCAGCAGCTTACAGGTCAACAATGAGCAGTTCTTC	CASSLQVNNEQFF
NA	TRBV11-2	TRBJ2-7	NA	TGTGCCAGCAGCTTATCTACAGGGCCCAACGAGCAGTACTTC	CASSLSTGPNEQYF
few	TRBV23-1	TRBJ2-7	NA	TGCGCCAGCAGTCAAACAGGGTACTACGAGCAGTACTTC	CASSQTGYYEQYF
few	TRBV9	TRBJ2-7	TRBD1	TGTGCCAGCAGCGTTACAGGGGGCGGCTACGAGCAGTACTTC	CASSVTGGGYEQYF
NA	TRBV5-1	TRBJ1-1	NA	TGCGCCAGCAGCTTTGAGGCGGGGGGGTTCACTGAAGCTTTCTTT	CASSFEAGGFTEAFF
few	TRBV4-2	TRBJ2-7	NA	TGTGCCAGCAGCCAAGCGGGGGATTCAGGCTACGAGCAGTACTTC	CASSQAGDSGYEQYF
NA	TRBV29-1	TRBJ2-1	NA	TGCAGCGTTGAACCCCGCGGAGGGTCCTACAATGAGCAGTTCTTC	CSVEPRGGSYNEQFF
NA	TRBV7-9	TRBJ2-3	NA	TGTGCCAGCAGCTTAGGGGGGGGGACACGGGATCGGGATACGCAGTATTTT	CASSLGGGTRDRDTQYF
NA	TRBV29-1	TRBJ2-1	NA	TGCAGCGTTGCATCGGCAGGGTTCGGGAATGAGCAGTTCTTC	CSVASAGFGNEQFF
NA	TRBV30	TRBJ2-1	TRBD2	TGTGCCTGGATGGGGGGGTTAGAGGCTAGCTCCTACAATGAGCAGTTCTTC	CAWMGGLEASSYNEQFF
NA	TRBV27	TRBJ2-7	TRBD1	TGTGCCAGCAGTTTATCGGCCAGGGGGCTATACGAGCAGTACTTC	CASSLSARGLYEQYF
NA	TRBV9	TRBJ2-7	TRBD2	TGTGCCAGCAGCCCCCGCTTAGCGGGGGATTACGAGCAGTACTTC	CASSPRLAGDYEQYF
NA	TRBV7-9	TRBJ2-7	NA	TGTGCCAGCGCCTTACAAGCCTCCGGGACTTCCCTGACCTACGAGCAGTACTTC	CASALQASGTSLTYEQYF
few	TRBV5-6	TRBJ1-5	NA	TGTGCCAGCAGCCTTGGACTTTATAGCAATCAGCCCCAGCATTTT	CASSLGLYSNQPQHF
NA	TRBV28	TRBJ2-1	NA	TGTGCCAGCACCCGCGCAACGGGGGGCGGGGATGAGCAGTTCTTC	CASTRATGGGDEQFF
NA	TRBV28	TRBJ2-1	TRBD1	TGTGCCAGCAGTTTGGGACAGTCCAATGAGCAGTTCTTC	CASSLGQSNEQFF
few	TRBV28	TRBJ2-7	NA	TGTGCCAGCAGAACCGGGACATCCTACGAGCAGTACTTC	CASRTGTSYEQYF
NA	TRBV21-1	TRBJ1-3	NA	TGTGCCAGCAGCACCCAGGGGGACCTTCGACTTCTCTCTGGAAACACCATATATTTT	CASSTQGDLRLLSGNTIYF
NA	TRBV19	TRBJ2-7	TRBD2	TGTGCCAGTACCGCCGGGACTAGCGTCAACGAGCAGTACTTC	CASTAGTSVNEQYF
NA	TRBV5-1	TRBJ2-7	TRBD1	TGCGCCAGCAGCCAAGGGACAGGAACCTACGAGCAGTACTTC	CASSQGTGTYEQYF
few	TRBV18	TRBJ2-1	NA	TGTGCCAGCTCTCGAGAAAATTTCGTGCCGTTCTTC	CASSRENFVPFF
NA	TRBV7-2	TRBJ2-1	NA	TGTGCCAGCAGCCCCCCGGGGTCGGCAGAGCAGTTCTTC	CASSPPGSAEQFF
NA	TRBV10-3	TRBJ2-1	NA	TGTGCCATCAGCCCGACCCAGTCGGGGTACTATGAGCAGTTCTTC	CAISPTQSGYYEQFF
NA	TRBV5-4	TRBJ1-5	NA	TGTGCCAGCAGCTTGCGTCTTTTTTGTGACAGTGCAAATCAGCCCCAGCATTTT	CASSLRLFCDSANQPQHF
NA	TRBV4-1	TRBJ2-3	TRBD2	TGCGCCAGCAGCACACCTCTACTAGCGGGGGTCGGAGATACGCAGTATTTT	CASSTPLLAGVGDTQYF
few	TRBV14	TRBJ2-5	NA	TGTGCCAGCAGCCAATACAGGTCCCCGCGGCGGGAGACCCAGTACTTC	CASSQYRSPRRETQYF
few	TRBV5-5	TRBJ1-1	NA	TGCGCCAGCAGCCAAGAGGCGGAGGCGGCAGCTTTCTTT	CASSQEAEAAAFF
NA	TRBV5-4	TRBJ1-5	NA	TGTGCCAGCAGCTTAGGAGGGTCCTTTAATCAGCCCCAGCATTTT	CASSLGGSFNQPQHF
NA	TRBV9	TRBJ2-6	NA	TGTGCCAGCAGCGTAGTTACTGGGGCCAACGTCCTGACTTTC	CASSVVTGANVLTF
NA	TRBV10-1	TRBJ2-4	NA	TGCGCCAGCAGTGACGGGGGGCCCTTAAACATTCAGTACTTC	CASSDGGPLNIQYF
NA	TRBV9	TRBJ2-1	TRBD1	TGTGCCAGCAGCGGCCGGGACAGGACGTACAATGAGCAGTTCTTC	CASSGRDRTYNEQFF
once	TRBV27	TRBJ2-7	NA	TGTGCCAGCAGTTTAGTCTTTCGGGAAGCCTACGAGCAGTACTTC	CASSLVFREAYEQYF
NA	TRBV7-2	TRBJ2-3	TRBD2	TGTGCCAGCAGCTCGCGGGGGAATACGCAGTATTTT	CASSSRGNTQYF
NA	TRBV27	TRBJ1-5	NA	TGTGCCAGCAGTTTTTTCTCAGGCTTGAACGGTCAGCCCCAGCATTTT	CASSFFSGLNGQPQHF
NA	TRBV18	TRBJ2-7	NA	TGTGCCAGCTCACACCTACCCGCAGGCTACGAGCAGTACTTC	CASSHLPAGYEQYF
NA	TRBV18	TRBJ2-5	NA	TGTGCCAGCTCCAAAACCTACCAAGGGGAAGAGACCCAGTACTTC	CASSKTYQGEETQYF
NA	TRBV5-1	TRBJ2-2	TRBD1	TGCGCCAGCAGCGAAGAGGGACAGGGTCTCGCCGGGGAGCTGTTTTTT	CASSEEGQGLAGELFF
once	TRBV28	TRBJ1-2	NA	TGTGCCAGCAGTTCCGGGGTGGATTATGGCTACACCTTC	CASSSGVDYGYTF
NA	TRBV10-3	TRBJ1-5	TRBD1	TGTGCCATCAGTGAGGACAGGGGTAAAGGTCAGCCCCAGCATTTT	CAISEDRGKGQPQHF
NA	TRBV15	TRBJ2-2	NA	TGTGCCACCAGCAGAGCCTATGGACAGAACACCGGGGAGCTGTTTTTT	CATSRAYGQNTGELFF
once	TRBV23-1	TRBJ2-7	NA	TGCGCCAGCAGTCAAGCCCTCGGACGACCGGGACACCGATCTACCTACGAGCAGTACTTC	CASSQALGRPGHRSTYEQYF
NA	TRBV30	TRBJ1-4	NA	TGTGCCTGGAGTGTAAAGCGGGGGGGAACTAATGAAAAACTGTTTTTT	CAWSVKRGGTNEKLFF
few	TRBV6-6	TRBJ2-7	NA	TGTGCCAGCAGTTACGGGGCAGGCTCTCCTTCCTACGAGCAGTACTTC	CASSYGAGSPSYEQYF
NA	TRBV19	TRBJ1-3	NA	TGTGCCAGTAGTCCACTACAAGCTGGAAACACCATATATTTT	CASSPLQAGNTIYF
NA	TRBV5-1	TRBJ2-5	TRBD2	TGCGCCAGCAGCTTACGGACTAGCGGGGAAGAGACCCAGTACTTC	CASSLRTSGEETQYF
NA	TRBV5-6	TRBJ2-3	TRBD2	TGTGCCAGCAGAACTCCGGGACTAGTAACGCAGTATTTT	CASRTPGLVTQYF
NA	TRBV5-1	TRBJ2-7	TRBD2	TGCGCCAGCAGCCTCTTTCCCGGGGAGGGGTTTGTATACGAGCAGTACTTC	CASSLFPGEGFVYEQYF